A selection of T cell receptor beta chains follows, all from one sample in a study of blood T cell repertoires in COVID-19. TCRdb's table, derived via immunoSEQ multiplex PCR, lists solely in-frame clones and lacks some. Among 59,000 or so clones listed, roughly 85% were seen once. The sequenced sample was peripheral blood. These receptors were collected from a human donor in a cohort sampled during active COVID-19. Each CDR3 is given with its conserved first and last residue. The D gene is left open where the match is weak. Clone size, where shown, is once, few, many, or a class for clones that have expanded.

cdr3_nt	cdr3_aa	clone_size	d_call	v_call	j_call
TGTGCCATCAGTGAGTCGACCAGCGGCACAGATACGCAGTATTTT	CAISESTSGTDTQYF	-	-	TRBV10-3	TRBJ2-3
TGTGCCAGCAGCTTTCAGAGGGGGCGAACCGGGGAGCTGTTTTTT	CASSFQRGRTGELFF	-	TRBD1	TRBV7-2	TRBJ2-2
TGTGCCAGCAGCGTAGCTTCCGGGACAGGGTCTAATGAAAAACTGTTTTTT	CASSVASGTGSNEKLFF	-	TRBD1	TRBV9	TRBJ1-4
TGTGCCAGCATTCGACAGGGGTTTGATGAGCAGTTCTTC	CASIRQGFDEQFF	-	TRBD1	TRBV2	TRBJ2-1
TGTGCCAGCCGATCGAGACCAACAGGGTACTTCTATGGCTACACCTTC	CASRSRPTGYFYGYTF	-	-	TRBV28	TRBJ1-2
TGTGCCAGCAGCGTAAGACAGGGTAATGAGCAGTTCTTC	CASSVRQGNEQFF	-	TRBD1	TRBV9	TRBJ2-1
TGCAGCCTCTGGGTCCGGGGGGGATCCACAGATACGCAGTATTTT	CSLWVRGGSTDTQYF	-	TRBD2	TRBV29-1	TRBJ2-3
TGTGCCAGCACCGAGACTGTTTCTAACTATGGCTACACCTTC	CASTETVSNYGYTF	-	-	TRBV19	TRBJ1-2
TGTGCCAGCACCCAACAGGAGAACACCGGGGAGCTGTTTTTT	CASTQQENTGELFF	-	-	TRBV6-5	TRBJ2-2
TGTGCCACGCAGGGGGCCCGGGAAGCTTTCTTT	CATQGAREAFF	-	TRBD1	TRBV24-1	TRBJ1-1
TGTGCCAGTAGTATAAGGACTAGCGGGGGCCAGGGGACCCAGTACTTC	CASSIRTSGGQGTQYF	-	TRBD2	TRBV19	TRBJ2-5
TGTGCCAGCAGGGGGCGGGACTACACCTACGAGCAGTACTTC	CASRGRDYTYEQYF	-	TRBD2	TRBV6-5	TRBJ2-7
TGTGCCAGCAGCTTAAGGGACAGAGCCAACTATGGCTACACCTTC	CASSLRDRANYGYTF	-	TRBD1	TRBV7-2	TRBJ1-2
TGTGCCAGCAGCGGTGGGCCGGTTGCAACTAATGAAAAACTGTTTTTT	CASSGGPVATNEKLFF	-	-	TRBV5-4	TRBJ1-4
TGTGCCACCAGCAGAGATTTGCCGAGCTCCTACGAGCAGTACTTC	CATSRDLPSSYEQYF	-	-	TRBV15	TRBJ2-7
TGTGCCAGCTCACCCTTACAGGGCGCAACTAATGAAAAACTGTTTTTT	CASSPLQGATNEKLFF	-	-	TRBV18	TRBJ1-4
TGTGCCAGCAGTGAGAATCTAGGCTCTGGGGCCAACGTCCTGACTTTC	CASSENLGSGANVLTF	few	-	TRBV6-1	TRBJ2-6
TGTGCCAGCAGTGATAGGGGATGGACCTACGAGCAGTACTTC	CASSDRGWTYEQYF	-	-	TRBV6-1	TRBJ2-7
TGTGCCAGCAGCTTGGCCAGGGGGCGGAATGAGCAGTTCTTC	CASSLARGRNEQFF	-	TRBD1	TRBV5-5	TRBJ2-1
TGTGCCAGCAGTCGACAGGTTAACTATGGCTACACCTTC	CASSRQVNYGYTF	-	-	TRBV2	TRBJ1-2
TGTGCCACCAGTGACAAGTTGGGAGATGTTGATGAGCAGTTCTTC	CATSDKLGDVDEQFF	-	-	TRBV24-1	TRBJ2-1
TGTGCCAGCAGCCAAGGTTTGGGACTATCGTCCTACGAGCAGTACTTC	CASSQGLGLSSYEQYF	-	TRBD2	TRBV3-1/TRBV3-2	TRBJ2-7
TGTGCCAGCAGTTTATCCTCTTACACAGGGGCTCATGGCTACACCTTC	CASSLSSYTGAHGYTF	-	TRBD1	TRBV28	TRBJ1-2
TGTGCCAGCAGCCAAGATACGAAAACAGAAGAGACCCAGTACTTC	CASSQDTKTEETQYF	-	-	TRBV3-1/TRBV3-2	TRBJ2-5
TGTGCCTGGAGCGTAGGACAGGGTCTTTTTTCTGATACGCAGTATTTT	CAWSVGQGLFSDTQYF	-	TRBD1	TRBV30	TRBJ2-3
TGTGCCAGCAGCCCCCCCAGGACAGATACGCAGTATTTT	CASSPPRTDTQYF	-	-	TRBV11-2	TRBJ2-3
TGTGCCAGCAGCCAAGATAGGGAGGGTAGCGAAGCTTTCTTT	CASSQDREGSEAFF	once	-	TRBV3-1/TRBV3-2	TRBJ1-1
TGTGCCAGTAGTATGCACCCTCAGGAGGGCGAGCAGTACTTC	CASSMHPQEGEQYF	-	-	TRBV19	TRBJ2-7
TGTGCCAGCAGCCAATTGCGGGCCTCCTATAATTCACCCCTCCACTTT	CASSQLRASYNSPLHF	-	-	TRBV14	TRBJ1-6
TGTGCCAGCACCCTTCCACAGGGACCTGCAACTAATGAAAAACTGTTTTTT	CASTLPQGPATNEKLFF	-	-	TRBV7-9	TRBJ1-4
TGCGCCAGCAGCCAACACGCCCCTTCGGACAGTACCATTAACTATGGCTACACCTTC	CASSQHAPSDSTINYGYTF	medium-sized	-	TRBV4-3	TRBJ1-2
TGTGCCAGTAGTATACCCCAGGGGGCGTATGAGCAGTTCTTC	CASSIPQGAYEQFF	-	TRBD1	TRBV19	TRBJ2-1
TGTGCCAGCAGATTATTAGCGGGGGGGCAGGGCACCGGGGAGCTGTTTTTT	CASRLLAGGQGTGELFF	-	TRBD2	TRBV7-2	TRBJ2-2
TGTGCCAGCAGCTTAGGTCCGGAGAGGAACACTGAAGCTTTCTTT	CASSLGPERNTEAFF	few	-	TRBV7-2	TRBJ1-1
TGTGCCAGCAGCTTTACAGGGACATCCGGGGAGCTGTTTTTT	CASSFTGTSGELFF	-	-	TRBV7-9	TRBJ2-2
TGCAGCGCCAATCAGGGAAGGGGCTTCTATGGCTACACCTTC	CSANQGRGFYGYTF	-	-	TRBV29-1	TRBJ1-2
TGTGCCAGTAGATTGGACAGCCGTAATCAGCCCCAGCATTTT	CASRLDSRNQPQHF	-	-	TRBV19	TRBJ1-5
TGTGCCAGTAGAACGGCCGGAGTAGACACTGAAGCTTTCTTT	CASRTAGVDTEAFF	medium-sized	-	TRBV19	TRBJ1-1
TGTGCCAGTTCCGGGACAGCAGTCTACGAGCAGTACTTC	CASSGTAVYEQYF	-	TRBD1	TRBV2	TRBJ2-7
TGTGCCAGCAGCTTAGCACTGGGCGGCACAGATACGCAGTATTTT	CASSLALGGTDTQYF	-	-	TRBV7-9	TRBJ2-3
TGTGCCAGCAGCACGATACGGACAGGGGGCGCGGTACACCCGGATACGCAGTATTTT	CASSTIRTGGAVHPDTQYF	-	TRBD1	TRBV5-6	TRBJ2-3
TGCGCCAGCAGTCCAGACTTTTCACCCCTCCACTTT	CASSPDFSPLHF	few	-	TRBV5-1	TRBJ1-6
TGCGCCAGCAGCCCGGGACAGGGCCTATACGAGCAGTACTTC	CASSPGQGLYEQYF	few	TRBD1	TRBV5-1	TRBJ2-7
TGCGCCAGCAGCCAAGACCAGGCAGGGGGGAACTATGGCTACACCTTC	CASSQDQAGGNYGYTF	-	TRBD1	TRBV4-3	TRBJ1-2
TGCGCCAGCAGCGGCGGGGGGGCTTGGGAGCAGTTCTTC	CASSGGGAWEQFF	-	TRBD2	TRBV5-1	TRBJ2-1
TGTGCCAGCAGCGTAGGTCTCAGGGCAACAGGGGAGCTGTTTTTT	CASSVGLRATGELFF	-	-	TRBV9	TRBJ2-2
TGTGCCAGCAGCCAAGATCAAGCGGGGGCCACAGATACGCAGTATTTT	CASSQDQAGATDTQYF	-	TRBD2	TRBV4-2	TRBJ2-3
TGTGCCAGCAGCTTTCGTTCGGGGTCCCTCCAAGAGACCCAGTACTTC	CASSFRSGSLQETQYF	-	-	TRBV5-4	TRBJ2-5
TGTGCCAGCAGCCAAAGGGGGTCCTATAATTCACCCCTCCACTTT	CASSQRGSYNSPLHF	once	-	TRBV3-1/TRBV3-2	TRBJ1-6
TGCGCCAGCAGCTTGGGGCAGGGTGTAGGGAACACTGAAGCTTTCTTT	CASSLGQGVGNTEAFF	-	-	TRBV5-1	TRBJ1-1
TGCGCCAGCAGCCAAGACGGGCCGGGACAGGGGGCTTCCTATAATTCACCCCTCCACTTT	CASSQDGPGQGASYNSPLHF	-	TRBD1	TRBV4-3	TRBJ1-6
TGTGCCAGCAGCCCAAGACAGGGTAGCGGGGAGCTGTTTTTT	CASSPRQGSGELFF	-	TRBD1	TRBV7-9	TRBJ2-2
TGCGCCAGCAGCTTAGCTGAGGGGACCCAGTACTTC	CASSLAEGTQYF	-	-	TRBV4-1	TRBJ2-5
TGTGCCAGCTCCTTACAGGGGGCGCGTGAAAAACTGTTTTTT	CASSLQGAREKLFF	-	TRBD1	TRBV18	TRBJ1-4
TGTGCCAGCAGCTTGCCTCCCGGGGAGCTGTTTTTT	CASSLPPGELFF	-	-	TRBV5-6	TRBJ2-2